This T cell receptor beta chain was captured by sequencing in a study of neurological immune-mediated disorders. The sample's time point: longitudinal time-point 3. TCRdb ran MiXCR on the 5' RACE reads and lists one entry per CDR3 protein. Here the sample spans approximately 45,000 distinct CDR3 sequences, less than 15% being singletons. This clonotype was detected many times. CDR1 is SGHRS and CDR2 is YFSETQ in the germline V gene. The ends were cut back, 1 base at V and 0 bases at J, with 9 bases in the middle. This CDR3 region has 15 residues. The receptor was isolated from a young man in good health. The J gene is TRBJ2-3, the V gene TRBV5-1, with unresolved D. The material sequenced was PBMCs. This CDR3 is CASSLNSPSTDTQYF. DNA for the CDR3: TGCGCCAGCAGCTTGAACAGCCCTAGCACAGATACGCAGTATTTT.